This T cell receptor beta chain was sequenced for a study of shared clonotypes between healthy human individuals. Notes on the study in general: What rarefaction showed was incomplete sorted-subset sequencing despite large depth.

Turning to this clone: Its matching antigen is unknown.

Positively selected for CCR7, the CD45RO-negative cells used as naive CD8 cells excluded terminally differentiated effector memory CD45RA+ cells. Profiling relied on immunoSEQ multiplex PCR, and the TCRdb table lists in-frame clones only, not all of them. This repertoire shows around 1.9 million clones, about 94% found once; its top ten account for 1.5% to 2%. J gave up 2 bases and V 7 bases, and 3 bases lay outside the gene matches. The germline CDR1 and CDR2 sequences are WSHSY and SAAADI. CDR3 length: 14 amino acids. Sequenced: naive CD8+ T cells from PBMCs. The clonotype was recovered from a man aged 18 to 29 in good health. Some clones in this sample may be carry-over from other donors' samples. The chain has TRBV10-2 and TRBJ2-2, with 8 nucleotides matching TRBD1. CDR3 bases: TGCGCCAGCAATGACAGGGGTAACACCGGGGAGCTGTTTTTT. This sequence encodes CASNDRGNTGELFF.